The clone carrying this T cell receptor beta chain came up a few times. Its antigen remains unidentified. These data originate in a study of T-cell memory formation after mild COVID-19. TCRalpha and TCRbeta libraries used 5'RACE with constant-segment primers and UMIs. Each CDR3 protein is one row after TCRdb ran MiXCR on the 5' RACE reads. The data show around 500,000 distinct CDR3 sequences, roughly 20% seen once. Study-level points and caveats: That cross-reactive memory joined was suggested by some responding clones appearing in pre-infection memory. Among clones contracting day 15 to 85, CD4/CD8 was balanced, whereas later expanders leaned CD4+.

Deletions cut 0 bases from V and 0 bases from J, with 8 bases between. The germline V gene has CDR1 LGHNA and CDR2 YSLEER. The CDR3 has 15 residues. The sample consisted of PBMCs or a T cell subset sorted from them (not recorded which). This clonotype originated in an adult woman who had mild COVID-19 (a few samples of this study predate the infection). Cell type and time point are not known. V gene TRBV4-3 combines with J gene TRBJ1-1; D uncertain. Here the CDR3 reads CASSQDFQVNTEAFF. The CDR3 region has the DNA TGCGCCAGCAGCCAAGATTTCCAGGTGAACACTGAAGCTTTCTTT.